This TCR beta chain was identified during a study of T-cell memory formation after mild COVID-19 (dated by TCRdb to the early 2020s). The study in broad terms: TCR sequence clusters from the two donors were found to be largely donor specific. Longitudinal TCRalpha and TCRbeta repertoire sequencing tracked T-cell clones expanding and contracting after mild COVID-19 in a couple of donors. The cohort comprised two young, previously healthy adult volunteers, one female and one male. Findings and caveats that apply to the study as a whole: From day 15 to 85, contracting clones showed balanced CD4/CD8 phenotypes, whereas a second wave of clones that expanded from day 15 to 37 leaned towards CD4+. The detection of some responding clones in pre-infection memory suggests that pre-existing cross-reactive memory T cells joined the SARS-CoV-2 response. Whether the second-wave clones peaking on day 37 were SARS-CoV-2 specific was not confirmed. The study covered only a couple of mild cases, and larger cohorts including severe cases with pre-infection samples were considered necessary. Contracting CD4+ clones turned up mainly in the CM and EM memory subsets, whereas EMRA was where CD8+ clones were enriched.

Ficoll-Paque density gradient centrifugation was the method used to isolate PBMCs. These reads were obtained on an Illumina NovaSeq 6000. TCRalpha and TCRbeta cDNA libraries were constructed by 5'RACE with constant-segment primers, with sample barcodes and unique molecular identifiers being introduced. Trizol reagent was used to extract RNA from every sample. Libraries were amplified in two PCR steps, with a second sample barcode and Illumina TruSeq adapters added in the second step. Sequencing of the libraries was done on an Illumina NovaSeq, producing 2 x 150 bp paired-end reads. As for the authors' bioinformatics: Reads were demultiplexed and collapsed into UMI-guided consensus sequences with migec v1.2.7. With mixcr v2.1.11, UMI consensuses were aligned to TRA and TRB V and J templates and assembled into clonotypes. A clonotype was counted as expanded or contracted only if both edgeR and NoisET called the change significant, with noise models trained on biological replicates. For edgeR calls, a false discovery rate-adjusted p below 0.01 and a log2 fold-change threshold of 1 were applied. As an exploratory analysis of dynamics, max-normalized trajectories of the 1000 most abundant clonotypes were examined with PCA combined with hierarchical clustering. The CD4 or CD8 phenotype of responding clones was assigned using the separately sequenced CD4+ and CD8+ repertoires. TCRdb reran the public reads through fastp at Q25 and MiXCR, keeping productive beta chains. Entries are consolidated by CDR3 protein sequence, retaining the most common genes and DNA. None of the V and J calls come from the authors' own analysis; TCRdb made them. The sample has 35,000 to 50,000 distinct CDR3 sequences on record, roughly 9.8% of them singletons. The ten largest account for 12% of the sample.

Deletion took 1 base off V and 3 bases off J, with a span of 9 bases between the germline ends. The CDR3, cysteine through phenylalanine, is 13 amino acids long. Only the CDR3 DNA is retained, 39 bases long and in frame from the first base. The germline V gene (reference sequence) gives CDR1 as DFQATT and CDR2 as SNEGSKA. This clonotype was seen at least ten times. Which antigen it targets is not known. No per-base quality is available; no much larger clone lies one base away. The chain links TRBV20-1 with TRBJ1-1; perhaps TRBD1 is the D gene, with 5 bases matching. The sequencing input was PBMCs or a T cell subset sorted from them (not recorded which). This receptor was taken from an adult woman who had mild COVID-19 (a few samples of this study predate the infection). The sample titles of this study are shuffled in the database, so cell type and time point are left out; the donor was told from shared clones. The DNA sequence follows: TGCAGTGCTAGAGGAGGAGGGGACACTGAAGCTTTCTTT. Its translation is CSARGGGDTEAFF.